This T cell receptor (beta chain) was profiled in a study of T cell repertoires in cytomegalovirus infection. Trimming left V 3 bases short and J 2 bases short, with 10 bases between. CDR3 length equals 14 residues. The germline CDR1 and CDR2 sequences are LGHDT and YNNKEL (reference sequence). A single record per CDR3 protein comes from TCRdb applying MiXCR to the reads. This table holds approximately 500,000 distinct CDR3 sequences, roughly 10% found once. Sequenced input: PBMCs. The rearrangement uses TRBV3-1 and TRBJ1-2, with a possible D match to TRBD1 (6 bases). This TCR derives from a human donor in good health (CMV status not recorded). Some clones in this sample may be carry-over from other donors' samples. The CDR3 reads CASSHQGQNYGYTF. DNA for the CDR3: TGTGCCAGCAGCCATCAGGGGCAGAACTATGGCTACACCTTC.